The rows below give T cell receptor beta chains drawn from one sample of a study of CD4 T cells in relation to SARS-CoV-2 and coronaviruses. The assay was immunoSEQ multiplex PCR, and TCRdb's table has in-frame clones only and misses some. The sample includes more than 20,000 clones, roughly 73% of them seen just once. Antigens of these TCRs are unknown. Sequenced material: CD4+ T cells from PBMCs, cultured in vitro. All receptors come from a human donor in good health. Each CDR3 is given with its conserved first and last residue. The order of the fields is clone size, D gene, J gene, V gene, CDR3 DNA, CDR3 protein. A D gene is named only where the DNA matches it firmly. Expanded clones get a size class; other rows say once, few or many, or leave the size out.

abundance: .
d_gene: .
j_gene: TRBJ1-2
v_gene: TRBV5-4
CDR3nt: TGTGCCAGCGCTCGAGGACAGTCCGACCTCTATGGCTACACCTTC
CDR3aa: CASARGQSDLYGYTF

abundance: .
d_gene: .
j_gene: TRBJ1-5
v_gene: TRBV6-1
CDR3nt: TGTGCCAGCAGTGACCACTGGGGAGGCAATCAGCCCCAGCATTTT
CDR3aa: CASSDHWGGNQPQHF

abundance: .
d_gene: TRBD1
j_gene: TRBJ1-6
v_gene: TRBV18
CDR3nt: TGTGCCAGCTCACCCGGGACAGGGGGAACTTCACCCCTCCACTTT
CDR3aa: CASSPGTGGTSPLHF

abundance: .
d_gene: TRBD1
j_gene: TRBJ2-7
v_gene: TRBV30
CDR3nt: TGTGCCTGGACCCAGAAACAGGGGACAGGGTACTACGAGCAGTACTTC
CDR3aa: CAWTQKQGTGYYEQYF

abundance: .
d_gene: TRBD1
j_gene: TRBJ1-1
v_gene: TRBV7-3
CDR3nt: TGTGCCAGCAGCTTGGCTGACAGGGCGGCTGAAGCTTTCTTT
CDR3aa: CASSLADRAAEAFF

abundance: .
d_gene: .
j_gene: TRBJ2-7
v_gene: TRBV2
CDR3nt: TGTGCCAGCAGTGCCTCGGCGGGGCACCTCTACGAGCAGTACTTC
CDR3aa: CASSASAGHLYEQYF

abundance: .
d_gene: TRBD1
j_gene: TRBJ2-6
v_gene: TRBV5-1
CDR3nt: TGCGCCAGCAGCTTGAGCCCGGGACAGGGGGCTCAGGGCGTCCTGACTTTC
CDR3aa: CASSLSPGQGAQGVLTF

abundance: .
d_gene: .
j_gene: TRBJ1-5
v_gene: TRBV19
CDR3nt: TGTGCCAGTAGTATAGACAGGGAGGTCGGTCAGCCCCAGCATTTT
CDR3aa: CASSIDREVGQPQHF

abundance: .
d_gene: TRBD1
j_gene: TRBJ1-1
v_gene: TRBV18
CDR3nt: TGTGCCAGCTCCAACTGGACAGGCGCGACTATGAACACTGAAGCTTTCTTT
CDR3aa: CASSNWTGATMNTEAFF

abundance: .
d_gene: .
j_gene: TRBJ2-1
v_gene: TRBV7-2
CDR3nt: TGTGCCAGCAGCTTCCTGGGAATCAATGAGCAGTTCTTC
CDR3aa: CASSFLGINEQFF

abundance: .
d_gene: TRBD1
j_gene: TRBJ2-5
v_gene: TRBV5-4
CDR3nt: TGTGCCAGCAGCCAACGGACAGGACAAGAGACCCAGTACTTC
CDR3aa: CASSQRTGQETQYF

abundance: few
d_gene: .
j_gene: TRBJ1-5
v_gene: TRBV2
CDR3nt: TGTGCCAGCAGTGAAAAGGGTTTAGGGAATCAGCCCCAGCATTTT
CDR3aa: CASSEKGLGNQPQHF

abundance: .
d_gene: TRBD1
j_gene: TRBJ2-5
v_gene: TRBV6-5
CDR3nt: TGTGCCAGCAGTTACCCCTACCGGACAGGGGCAGAGACCCAGTACTTC
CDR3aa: CASSYPYRTGAETQYF

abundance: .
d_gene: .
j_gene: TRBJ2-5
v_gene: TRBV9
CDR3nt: TGTGCCAGCAGCCCTGCGGGGATACAAGAGACCCAGTACTTC
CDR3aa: CASSPAGIQETQYF

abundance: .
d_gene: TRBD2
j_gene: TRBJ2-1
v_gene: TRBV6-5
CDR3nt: TGTGCCAGCAGCCGGACTAGCGGGTACAATGAGCAGTTCTTC
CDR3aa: CASSRTSGYNEQFF

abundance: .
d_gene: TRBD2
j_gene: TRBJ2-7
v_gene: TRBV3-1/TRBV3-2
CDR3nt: TGTGCCAGCAGCCAAGCCCCGGGGGGGTCCCCTCCTTACGAGCAGTACTTC
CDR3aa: CASSQAPGGSPPYEQYF

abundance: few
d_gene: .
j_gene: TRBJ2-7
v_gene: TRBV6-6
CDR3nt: TGTGCCAGCAGTTACGCGACAGGTGTGGAAGAGCAGTACTTC
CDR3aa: CASSYATGVEEQYF

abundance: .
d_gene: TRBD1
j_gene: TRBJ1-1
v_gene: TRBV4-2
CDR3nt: TGTGCCAGCAGCCGCGGACAGGGCTTATGGGCTTTCTTT
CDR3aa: CASSRGQGLWAFF

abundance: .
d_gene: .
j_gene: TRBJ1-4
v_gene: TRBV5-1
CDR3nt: TGCGCCAGCAGCCCTGATCAGGGCGGGGAAAAACTGTTTTTT
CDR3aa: CASSPDQGGEKLFF

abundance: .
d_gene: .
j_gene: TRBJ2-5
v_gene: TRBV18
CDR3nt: TGTGCCAGCTCAAGTTCGGGAAATCAAGAGACCCAGTACTTC
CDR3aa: CASSSSGNQETQYF

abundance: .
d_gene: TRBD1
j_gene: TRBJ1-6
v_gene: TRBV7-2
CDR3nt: TGTGCCAGCAGCTTCGGTACGAGGGGACAGGGGAGTAATTCACCCCTCCACTTT
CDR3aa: CASSFGTRGQGSNSPLHF

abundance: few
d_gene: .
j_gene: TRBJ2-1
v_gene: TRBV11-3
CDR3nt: TGTGCCAGCAGCCGCAGGGAGGGGGCTTACAATGAGCAGTTCTTC
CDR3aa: CASSRREGAYNEQFF

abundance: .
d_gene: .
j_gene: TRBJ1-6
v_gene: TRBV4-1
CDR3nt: TGCGCCAGCAGCCAACCGGGGAATAATTCACCCCTCCACTTT
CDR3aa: CASSQPGNNSPLHF

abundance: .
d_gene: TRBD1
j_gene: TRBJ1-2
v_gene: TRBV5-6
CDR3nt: TGTGCCAGCAGCATACAGGGGGCCGGCGGCTACACCTTC
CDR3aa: CASSIQGAGGYTF

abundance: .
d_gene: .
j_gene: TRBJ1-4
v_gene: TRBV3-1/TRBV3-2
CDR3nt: TGTGCCAGCAGCCGGAGACATCAGAATGAAAAACTGTTTTTT
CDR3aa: CASSRRHQNEKLFF

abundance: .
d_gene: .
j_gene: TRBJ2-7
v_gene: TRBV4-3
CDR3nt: TGCGCCAGCAGCCAAGAGTTTGGCGGTATCTCCTACGAGCAGTACTTC
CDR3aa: CASSQEFGGISYEQYF

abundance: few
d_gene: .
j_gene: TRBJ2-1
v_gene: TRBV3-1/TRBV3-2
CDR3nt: TGTGCCAGCAGCCAAGATATCGGGTCCTACAATGAGCAGTTCTTC
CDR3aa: CASSQDIGSYNEQFF

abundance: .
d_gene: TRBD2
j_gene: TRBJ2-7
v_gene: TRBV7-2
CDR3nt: TGTGCCAGCAGCTTAACAGCGGGAGCCTACGAGCAGTACTTC
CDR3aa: CASSLTAGAYEQYF

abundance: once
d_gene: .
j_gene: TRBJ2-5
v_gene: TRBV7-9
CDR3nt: TGTGCCAGCAGCTCCGAACAGCCCCAAGAGACCCAGTACTTC
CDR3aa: CASSSEQPQETQYF

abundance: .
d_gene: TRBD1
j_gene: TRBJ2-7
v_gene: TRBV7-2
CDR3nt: TGTGCCAGCAGCGCCCGCAGGGGGCGTTCCTACGAGCAGTACTTC
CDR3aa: CASSARRGRSYEQYF

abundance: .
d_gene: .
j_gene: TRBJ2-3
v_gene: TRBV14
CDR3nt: TGTGCCAGCAGCCAAGAGCTGGGAAGCACAGATACGCAGTATTTT
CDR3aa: CASSQELGSTDTQYF

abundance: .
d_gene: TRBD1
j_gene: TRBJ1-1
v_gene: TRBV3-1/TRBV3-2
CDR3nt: TGTGCCAGCAGCCAAGTATTCAGGGGGGGAGCGGAAGCTTTCTTT
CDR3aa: CASSQVFRGGAEAFF

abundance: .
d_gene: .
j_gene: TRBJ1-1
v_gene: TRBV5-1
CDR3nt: TGCGCCAGCAGTCGGGACGGCCACATGAACACTGAAGCTTTCTTT
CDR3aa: CASSRDGHMNTEAFF

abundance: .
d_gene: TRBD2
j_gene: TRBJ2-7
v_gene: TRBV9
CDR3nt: TGTGCCAGCAGCGTAGGGACTAGTCATATCTACGAGCAGTACTTC
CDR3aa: CASSVGTSHIYEQYF

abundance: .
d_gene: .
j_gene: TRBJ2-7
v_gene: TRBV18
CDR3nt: TGTGCCAGCTCACCACCCCACGCGACAGCTTCCTACGAGCAGTACTTC
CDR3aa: CASSPPHATASYEQYF

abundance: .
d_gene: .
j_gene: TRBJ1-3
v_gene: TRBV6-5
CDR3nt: TGTGCCAGCAGTTTGCGACCTTACTCTGGAAACACCATATATTTT
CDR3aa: CASSLRPYSGNTIYF

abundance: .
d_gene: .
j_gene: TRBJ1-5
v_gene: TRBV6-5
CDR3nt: TGTGCCAGCAGTTTACGGAGGGATCAGCCCCAGCATTTT
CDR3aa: CASSLRRDQPQHF

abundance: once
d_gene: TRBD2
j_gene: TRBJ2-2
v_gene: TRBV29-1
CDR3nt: TGCAGCGTCGACGTAGCGGGAGGTGGGGCCGGGGAGCTGTTTTTT
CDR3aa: CSVDVAGGGAGELFF

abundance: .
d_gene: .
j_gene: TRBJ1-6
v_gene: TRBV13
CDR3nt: TGTGCCAGCAGCTTAGGTCCAGCACCCCTCCACTTT
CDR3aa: CASSLGPAPLHF

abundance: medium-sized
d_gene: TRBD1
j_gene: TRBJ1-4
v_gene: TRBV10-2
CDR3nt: TGCGCCAGCACCAACCGGGACAGGGGGGAAAAACTGTTTTTT
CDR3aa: CASTNRDRGEKLFF

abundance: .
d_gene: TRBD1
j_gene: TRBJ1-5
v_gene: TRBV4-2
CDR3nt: TGTGCCAGCAGCCAAGTGACAGGGGATGGCAATCAGCCCCAGCATTTT
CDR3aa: CASSQVTGDGNQPQHF

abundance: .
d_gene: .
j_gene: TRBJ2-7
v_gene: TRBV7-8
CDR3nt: TGTGCCAGCAGGGGGGCTGGAGAGCAGTACTTC
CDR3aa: CASRGAGEQYF

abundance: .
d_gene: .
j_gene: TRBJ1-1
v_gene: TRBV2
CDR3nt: TGTGCCAGCAGTAGGACAGTAAACACTGAAGCTTTCTTT
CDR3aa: CASSRTVNTEAFF

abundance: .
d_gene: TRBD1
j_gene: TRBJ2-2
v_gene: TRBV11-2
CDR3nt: TGTGCCAGCAGCCCCCGGACAGGGAGGAACACCGGGGAGCTGTTTTTT
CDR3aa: CASSPRTGRNTGELFF

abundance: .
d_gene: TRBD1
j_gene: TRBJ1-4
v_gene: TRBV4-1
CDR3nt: TGCGCCAGCAAGTGGACAGGGGATAATGAAAAACTGTTTTTT
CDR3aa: CASKWTGDNEKLFF

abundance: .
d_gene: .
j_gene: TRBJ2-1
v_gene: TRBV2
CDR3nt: TGTGCCAGCAAGAGGGGGGAAGAAGGAAATGAGCAGTTCTTC
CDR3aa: CASKRGEEGNEQFF

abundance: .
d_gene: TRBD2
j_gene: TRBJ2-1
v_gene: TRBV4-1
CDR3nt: TGCGCCAGCAGCCAAGGGCTTAGCGGGAGAAGCAATGAGCAGTTCTTC
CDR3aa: CASSQGLSGRSNEQFF

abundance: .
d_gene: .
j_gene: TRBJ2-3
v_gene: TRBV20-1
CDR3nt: TGCAGTGCTATTGAGCCTACTCTAGGTACGCAGTATTTT
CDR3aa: CSAIEPTLGTQYF

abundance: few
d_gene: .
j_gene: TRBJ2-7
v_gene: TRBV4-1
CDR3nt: TGCGCCAGCAGCCAACAGGGGACCTACGAGCAGTACTTC
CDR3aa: CASSQQGTYEQYF

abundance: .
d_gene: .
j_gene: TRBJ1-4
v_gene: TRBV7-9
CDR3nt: TGTGCCAGCAGCCCCGTCGCAACTAATGAAAAACTGTTTTTT
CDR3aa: CASSPVATNEKLFF

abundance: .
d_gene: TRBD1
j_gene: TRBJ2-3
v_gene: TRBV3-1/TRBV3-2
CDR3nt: TGTGCCAGCAGCCAGCCAGGGGGCAACACAGATACGCAGTATTTT
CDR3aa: CASSQPGGNTDTQYF

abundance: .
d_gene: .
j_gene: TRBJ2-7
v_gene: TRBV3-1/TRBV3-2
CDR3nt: TGTGCCAGCAGCCCAGGCCCAGGGTCCTACGAGCAGTACTTC
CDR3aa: CASSPGPGSYEQYF